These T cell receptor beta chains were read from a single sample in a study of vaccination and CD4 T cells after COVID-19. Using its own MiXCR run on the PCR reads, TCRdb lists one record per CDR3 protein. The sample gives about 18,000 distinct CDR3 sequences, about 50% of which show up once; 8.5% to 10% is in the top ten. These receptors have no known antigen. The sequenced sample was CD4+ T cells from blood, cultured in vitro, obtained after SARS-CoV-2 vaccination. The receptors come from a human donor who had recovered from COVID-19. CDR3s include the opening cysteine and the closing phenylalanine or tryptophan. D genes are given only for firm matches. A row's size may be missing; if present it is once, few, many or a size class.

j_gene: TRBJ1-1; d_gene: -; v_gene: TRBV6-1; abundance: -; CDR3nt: TGTGCCAGCAGTGAGTATTTAACTGAAGCTTTCTTT; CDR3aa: CASSEYLTEAFF
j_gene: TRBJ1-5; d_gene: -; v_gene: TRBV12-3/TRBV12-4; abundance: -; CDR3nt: TGTGCCAGCAGTTTGGGGAGTAGCAATCAGCCCCAGCATTTT; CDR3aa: CASSLGSSNQPQHF
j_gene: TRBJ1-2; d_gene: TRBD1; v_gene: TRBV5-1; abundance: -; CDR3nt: TGCGCCAGCAGCGGGGGGACAGATCACTATGGCTACACCTTC; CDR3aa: CASSGGTDHYGYTF
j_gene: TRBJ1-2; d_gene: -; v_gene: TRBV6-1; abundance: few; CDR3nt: TGTGCCAGCCGCCGGAACTATGGCTACACCTTC; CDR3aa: CASRRNYGYTF
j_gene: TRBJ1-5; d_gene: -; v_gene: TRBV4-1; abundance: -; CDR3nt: TGCGCCAGCAGCCAAGATCGGGGCACTCAGCCCCAGCATTTT; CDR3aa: CASSQDRGTQPQHF
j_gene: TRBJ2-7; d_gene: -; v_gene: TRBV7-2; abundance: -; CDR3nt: TGTGCCAGCAGCTTTTCGGAGGGGTTGCACGAGCAGTACTTC; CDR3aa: CASSFSEGLHEQYF
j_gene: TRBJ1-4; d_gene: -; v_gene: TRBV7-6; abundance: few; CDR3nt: TGTGCCAGCAGCCCCCGGGGGGGCTCCGAAAAACTGTTTTTT; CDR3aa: CASSPRGGSEKLFF
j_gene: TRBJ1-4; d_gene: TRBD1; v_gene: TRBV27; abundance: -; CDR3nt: TGTGCCAGCAGTGCGATCAGGGGGCGAGCTAATGAAAAACTGTTTTTT; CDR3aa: CASSAIRGRANEKLFF
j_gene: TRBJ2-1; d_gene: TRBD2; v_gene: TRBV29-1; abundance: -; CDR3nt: TGCAGCGTTCTTCAAAGACTAGCTGGTGAGCAGTTCTTC; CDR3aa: CSVLQRLAGEQFF
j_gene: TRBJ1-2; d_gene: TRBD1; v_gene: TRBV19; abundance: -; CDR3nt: TGTGCCAGTAGTGGACAGGGGGCAAGTAACTATGGCTACACCTTC; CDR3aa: CASSGQGASNYGYTF
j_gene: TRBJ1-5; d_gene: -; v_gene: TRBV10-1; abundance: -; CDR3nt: TGCGCCAGGCAAGGCCCTGGGGTGAATCAGCCCCAGCATTTT; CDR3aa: CARQGPGVNQPQHF
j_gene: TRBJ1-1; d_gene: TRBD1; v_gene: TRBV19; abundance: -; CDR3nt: TGTGCCAGTATGTGGACAGGGAGGGCTGAAGCTTTCTTT; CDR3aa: CASMWTGRAEAFF
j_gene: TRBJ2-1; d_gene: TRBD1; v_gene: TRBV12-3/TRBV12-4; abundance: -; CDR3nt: TGTGCCAGCAGTCCCGACACCGGGACAGGCTCCCATGAGCAGTTCTTC; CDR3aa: CASSPDTGTGSHEQFF
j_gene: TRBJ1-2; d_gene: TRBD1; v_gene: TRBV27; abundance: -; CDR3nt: TGTGCCAGCACAGGGGGCGCGGGTTATGGCTACACCTTC; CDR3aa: CASTGGAGYGYTF
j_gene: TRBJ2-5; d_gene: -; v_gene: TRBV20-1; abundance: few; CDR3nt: TGCAGTGCTAGGGGAAGGGTGATCCAAGAGACCCAGTACTTC; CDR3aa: CSARGRVIQETQYF
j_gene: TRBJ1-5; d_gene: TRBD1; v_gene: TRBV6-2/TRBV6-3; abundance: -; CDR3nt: TGTGCCAGCAGTGCTTCACAGGGGGCTGGGCAGCCCCAGCATTTT; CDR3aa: CASSASQGAGQPQHF
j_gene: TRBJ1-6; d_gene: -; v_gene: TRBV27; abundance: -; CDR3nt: TGTGCCAGCAGTTATGGGTTTCCCTCACCCCTCCACTTT; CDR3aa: CASSYGFPSPLHF
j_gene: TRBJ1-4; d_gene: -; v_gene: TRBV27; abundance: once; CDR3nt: TGTGCCAGCAGTCCAGCAGGGTTCGCAACTAATGAAAAACTGTTTTTT; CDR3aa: CASSPAGFATNEKLFF
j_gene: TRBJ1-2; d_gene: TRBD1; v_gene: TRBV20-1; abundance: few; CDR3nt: TGCAGTGCTAGAGGGGGGGACAGGTCGACCCCTAACTATGGCTACACCTTC; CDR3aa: CSARGGDRSTPNYGYTF
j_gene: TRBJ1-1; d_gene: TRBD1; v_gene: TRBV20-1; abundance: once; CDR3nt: TGCAGTGCTAGACGAGACCCGGGACAGGGGGCCGGCACTGAAGCTTTCTTT; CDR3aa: CSARRDPGQGAGTEAFF
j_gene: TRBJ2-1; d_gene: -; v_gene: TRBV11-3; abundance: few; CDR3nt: TGTGCCAGCAGCTTAGTGTTCCCCCGGGGCAATGAGCAGTTCTTC; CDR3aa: CASSLVFPRGNEQFF
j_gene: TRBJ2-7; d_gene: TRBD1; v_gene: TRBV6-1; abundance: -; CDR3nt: TGTGCCAGCAGACGTAGGACAGGGCGAAGCTCCTACGAGCAGTACTTC; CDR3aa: CASRRRTGRSSYEQYF
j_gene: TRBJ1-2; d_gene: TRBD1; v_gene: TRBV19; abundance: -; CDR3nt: TGTGCCAGTAGTTTTCTCCGGGACAGGGGTGGCTACACCTTC; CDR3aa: CASSFLRDRGGYTF
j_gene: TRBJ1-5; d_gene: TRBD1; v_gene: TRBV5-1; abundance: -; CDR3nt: TGCGCCAGCAGCTTGACAGGGGACAGCAATCAGCCCCAGCATTTT; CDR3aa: CASSLTGDSNQPQHF
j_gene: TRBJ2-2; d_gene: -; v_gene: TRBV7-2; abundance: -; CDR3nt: TGTGCCAGCAGCTTATACGCTTCGACGAACACCGGGGAGCTGTTTTTT; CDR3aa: CASSLYASTNTGELFF
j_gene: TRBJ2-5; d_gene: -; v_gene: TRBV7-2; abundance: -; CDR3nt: TGTGCCAGCAGCTTAGGGGGGGAGGACCAAGAGACCCAGTACTTC; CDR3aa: CASSLGGEDQETQYF